This TCR beta chain was documented in a study of cytomegalovirus exposure and HLA in healthy donors. This CDR3 region has 15 residues. V lost 0 bases to trimming and J lost 4 bases, with 10 bases between them. Germline CDR1 and CDR2: SGHKS and YYEKEE (reference sequence). Here immunoSEQ multiplex PCR was the method, and the copy in TCRdb shows in-frame clones only, minus some. The sample lists over 45,000 clones, about 92% occurring once. The gene calls are TRBV5-5 and TRBJ2-2; possibly TRBD1 for D (6 bases). Sequenced sample: PBMCs. This TCR derives from a woman between 18 and 30 years old in good health and CMV-seronegative. This chain's CDR3 is CASSLEGVVTGELFF. The DNA for the CDR3 is TGTGCCAGCAGCTTGGAGGGGGTTGTCACCGGGGAGCTGTTTTTT.